This TCR beta chain was found in a study of chemoradiotherapy in HPV16-positive cancers. On the study more broadly: Candidate HPV-specific T-cell clones and common TCR motifs came from functional assays in a couple of HPV16-positive patients.

Libraries were prepared by immunoSEQ multiplex PCR; TCRdb keeps only in-frame clonotypes and omits some of them. The sample contains some 34,000 clones, approximately 90% of which appear only once. The sample in question was blood, obtained from a patient who underwent chemoradiotherapy. This clonotype was obtained from a human donor with HPV-associated anogenital cancer.

As DNA, the CDR3 is TGTGCCAGCAGCTTGGCGGGGGGGGCCTACGAGCAGTACTTC. Translation gives CASSLAGGAYEQYF. The chain links TRBV11-3 to TRBJ2-7; 9 nucleotides agree with TRBD2. The germline gives CDR1 SGHNT, CDR2 YENEEA. Losses at the gene ends were 3 bases for V and 2 bases for J; bases not matched to a gene: 2. This CDR3 is built from 14 residues.